A selection of T cell receptor beta chains follows, all from one sample in a study of T-cell memory formation after mild COVID-19. MiXCR, run by TCRdb on the 5' RACE reads, gives a single entry per CDR3 protein. The table has more than 300,000 distinct CDR3 sequences, approximately 15% seen once. Sequenced: PBMCs or a T cell subset sorted from them (not recorded which). All receptors derive from a man aged 18 to 29 who had mild COVID-19 (a few samples of this study predate the infection). Cell type and time point are not known. The CDR3 runs from the conserved cysteine through the conserved F or W. The D gene is left open where the match is weak. Expanded clones are given a class, and other clones once, few, many or no size at all.

TRBJ2-3	TRBD2	TRBV28	.	TGTGCCAGCAGCGGGCGGGGGGACCAACTTGGCACAGATACGCAGTATTTT	CASSGRGDQLGTDTQYF
TRBJ2-5	.	TRBV7-6	many	TGTGCCAGCAGCTTAGTGCAGGGCCCCCAAGAGACCCAGTACTTC	CASSLVQGPQETQYF
TRBJ2-6	.	TRBV28	.	TGTGCCAGCAGGCCGACAGGTACCTCTGGGGCCAACGTCCTGACTTTC	CASRPTGTSGANVLTF
TRBJ1-2	TRBD1	TRBV12-3/TRBV12-4	.	TGTGCCAGCAGCCGACTGACAGGGCCCCATGGCTACACCTTC	CASSRLTGPHGYTF
TRBJ1-1	.	TRBV6-5	.	TGTGCCGAGGCGGGTCCCACGTCGGACACTGAAGCTTTCTTT	CAEAGPTSDTEAFF
TRBJ2-4	TRBD1	TRBV7-8	.	TGTGCCAGCAGCGAACTGACAGGGGGTTTCGACATTCAGTACTTC	CASSELTGGFDIQYF
TRBJ2-3	TRBD2	TRBV12-3/TRBV12-4	few	TGTGCCAGCAGTTTATGGGCTAGCGGGGTTAGCACAGATACGCAGTATTTT	CASSLWASGVSTDTQYF
TRBJ2-3	.	TRBV29-1	few	TGCAGCGTCTCCCCTACGGGGATCGGGACAGATACGCAGTATTTT	CSVSPTGIGTDTQYF
TRBJ1-2	TRBD1	TRBV6-2/TRBV6-3	.	TGTGCCAGCAGTACGTCCCGGGACAGCTATGGCTACACCTTC	CASSTSRDSYGYTF
TRBJ2-2	TRBD1	TRBV6-6	.	TGTGCCAGCGGGGGACAGGGGCTGGCCGGGGAGCTGTTTTTT	CASGGQGLAGELFF
TRBJ2-2	.	TRBV12-3/TRBV12-4	.	TGTGCCAGCAGTTTATTTGCGCCCGGGGAGCTGTTTTTT	CASSLFAPGELFF
TRBJ2-6	.	TRBV9	.	TGTGCCAGCAGCGTAGCGAGCTCTGGGGCCAACGTCCTGACTTTC	CASSVASSGANVLTF
TRBJ1-1	TRBD1	TRBV6-2/TRBV6-3	few	TGTGCCAGCAGCGACGACCGACAGGGCCCCCGTGAAGCTTTCTTT	CASSDDRQGPREAFF
TRBJ1-5	.	TRBV29-1	.	TGCAGCGTTGGGGACTATAGCAATCAGCCCCAGCATTTT	CSVGDYSNQPQHF
TRBJ2-7	TRBD2	TRBV12-3/TRBV12-4	few	TGTGCCAGCAGTGGGACTAGCGGGGGGAACTACGAGCAGTACTTC	CASSGTSGGNYEQYF
TRBJ1-3	TRBD1	TRBV7-2	many	TGTGCCAGCAGCCAATCTCCGGGACAGGGAGGAAACACCATATATTTT	CASSQSPGQGGNTIYF
TRBJ2-2	.	TRBV11-2	.	TGTGCCAGCAGCTTTCTTCCAGGCGGGGAGCTGTTTTTT	CASSFLPGGELFF
TRBJ2-7	TRBD2	TRBV2	many	TGTGCCAGCAGTGGACTAGCGAGCTCCTACGAGCAGTACTTC	CASSGLASSYEQYF
TRBJ2-1	TRBD2	TRBV11-1	.	TGTGCCAGCAGCTTAGCGCTGACTAGCGGGGGATACAATGAGCAGTTCTTC	CASSLALTSGGYNEQFF
TRBJ1-1	.	TRBV9	.	TGTGCCAGCAGCGTAGGGGTGGACTCTGGCACTGAAGCTTTCTTT	CASSVGVDSGTEAFF
TRBJ2-5	.	TRBV7-2	many	TGTGCCAGCAGCCCCCGAAGCCCCCATCCTAGGGAGACCCAGTACTTC	CASSPRSPHPRETQYF
TRBJ2-1	.	TRBV5-1	many	TGCGCCAGCAGCCCTGAAGAAGTAAGGGGGAATGAGCAGTTCTTC	CASSPEEVRGNEQFF
TRBJ1-4	.	TRBV28	few	TGTGCCAGCAGTCAGACACTGGAAAAACTGTTTTTT	CASSQTLEKLFF
TRBJ2-5	.	TRBV3-1	many	TGTGCCAGCAGCCAAGATATCATGATCGAGACCCAGTACTTC	CASSQDIMIETQYF
TRBJ2-1	TRBD2	TRBV2	.	TGTGCCAGCAGGAACGGGGGGGTCTACAATGAGCAGTTCTTC	CASRNGGVYNEQFF
TRBJ1-3	.	TRBV25-1	few	TGTGCCAGCAGTGTGTGGCTTTGGGCGGGCGGAAACACCATATATTTT	CASSVWLWAGGNTIYF
TRBJ2-3	.	TRBV2	few	TGTGCCAGCAGTGGAACCTACAGTGATACGCAGTATTTT	CASSGTYSDTQYF
TRBJ1-1	TRBD1	TRBV29-1	few	TGCAGCGGCAGGGGGAAGAACACTGAAGCTTTCTTT	CSGRGKNTEAFF
TRBJ2-3	TRBD2	TRBV24-1	.	TGTGCCACCAGTGATGGACCCGCGGGGGTGGTCACAGATACGCAGTATTTT	CATSDGPAGVVTDTQYF
TRBJ2-4	.	TRBV7-9	.	TGTGCCAGCAGCTCCTGGACTCGAAACATTCAGTACTTC	CASSSWTRNIQYF
TRBJ2-5	.	TRBV6-2/TRBV6-3	.	TGTGCCAGCAGTAGAGGGACTGGCCAAAAGGTCGAGACCCAGTACTTC	CASSRGTGQKVETQYF
TRBJ2-7	TRBD2	TRBV12-3/TRBV12-4	few	TGTGCCAGCACCGAGGGAGGGTTGGGGAAGCAGTACTTC	CASTEGGLGKQYF
TRBJ1-2	.	TRBV5-1	few	TGCGCCAGCAGCTTGAACCCCTACATGGGAGACTATGGCTACACCTTC	CASSLNPYMGDYGYTF
TRBJ2-1	.	TRBV7-9	many	TGTGCCAGCAGCTTCTCCATATTGGAGCAGTTCTTC	CASSFSILEQFF
TRBJ2-2	.	TRBV7-9	few	TGTGCCAGCAGCTTAGAACAGTTTACGTACGGGGAGCTGTTTTTT	CASSLEQFTYGELFF
TRBJ1-1	.	TRBV29-1	.	TGCAGCGTGCCCCGGGGGGGGCAGGGCACTGAAGCTTTCTTT	CSVPRGGQGTEAFF
TRBJ1-6	TRBD1	TRBV18	.	TGTGCCAGCTCAACCCGACAGGGAGATTCACCCCTCCACTTT	CASSTRQGDSPLHF
TRBJ2-2	.	TRBV11-2	.	TGTGCCAGCAGCTTTGGCCAGGGTAACACCGGGGAGCTGTTTTTT	CASSFGQGNTGELFF
TRBJ1-1	.	TRBV4-3	many	TGCGCCAGCAGCCAAGAATGGCCCGCTGAAGCTTTCTTT	CASSQEWPAEAFF
TRBJ2-5	TRBD2	TRBV5-1	few	TGCGCCAGCAGCTTGGGAGGGACTAGCGGTGAGACCCAGTACTTC	CASSLGGTSGETQYF
TRBJ1-5	.	TRBV11-2	.	TGTGCCAGCAGCTTAACGTCAGGTAATCAGCCCCAGCATTTT	CASSLTSGNQPQHF
TRBJ1-5	.	TRBV7-9	once	TGTGCCAGCAGCTTTTTTGGGGAGGTGGGCAATCAGCCCCAGCATTTT	CASSFFGEVGNQPQHF